This T cell receptor (beta chain) was found in a study of blood T cell repertoires in COVID-19. As for the study in general: Acute and convalescent COVID-19 specimens originated in the United States, Italy and Spain. PBMCs, B-cell-depleted T cells, or T cells provided the cDNA or gDNA that made up the material.

As handled by the study authors: Quantification of nucleated cells was approximated via reference gene primer amplification. Clones were sequenced by immunoSEQ multiplex PCR, and TCRdb holds only the in-frame ones, with some missing. Clone size and V and J calls were adopted from that table, with D and trimming inferred from the DNA. Of 120,000 or so clones in the sample, around 87% are singletons; the top ten hold 6.5% to 9%. The CDR3 loop spans 15 amino acids. CDR1 is SGHNT, CDR2 YYREEE, per germline (reference sequence). V dropped 1 base and J dropped 5; count of bases not matched to a gene: 7. Material: peripheral blood. The sequence derives from a man aged 50 to 59 with acute or convalescent COVID-19. This chain joins TRBV5-4 and TRBJ2-7; 9 nucleotides agree with TRBD1. The CDR3 loop reads CASSLIGTGSHEQYF. The CDR3, as DNA: TGTGCCAGCAGCTTGATCGGGACAGGGAGTCACGAGCAGTACTTC.